These 28 T cell receptor beta chains originate from one sample sequenced in a study of cytomegalovirus exposure and HLA in healthy donors. PCR involved 60 Vbeta and 13 Jbeta primers. TCRdb's table, derived via immunoSEQ multiplex PCR, lists solely in-frame clones and lacks some. The data hold some 140,000 clones, with around 80% observed a single time. Sequenced: PBMCs. The receptors shown here come from a young man in good health and CMV-seropositive.

The chain recombines TRBV15 with TRBJ2-1; 8 bases map to TRBD2. This CDR3 has 18 amino acids. The germline CDR1 and CDR2 sequences are LNHNV and YYDKDF (reference sequence). The junction had 13 bases not matched to a gene; V was cut back by 4 bases and J by 2 bases. The CDR3: CATSTGTRASLAYNEQFF. CDR3 in DNA: TGTGCCACCAGCACCGGGACTAGGGCGTCGCTGGCCTACAATGAGCAGTTCTTC.

The V call is TRBV6-6, the J call TRBJ1-5; 9 nucleotides align to TRBD1. Germline values: CDR1 MNHNY, CDR2 SVGAGI (reference sequence). J lost 4 bases, V lost 6 bases, and 4 bases had no gene match. The CDR3 is made up of 14 amino acids. This chain's CDR3 is CASREDRGNQPQHF. CDR3 DNA: TGTGCCAGCAGGGAGGACAGGGGAAATCAGCCCCAGCATTTT.

V and J are TRBV4-1 and TRBJ1-1; D uncertain. Germline V CDR1 and CDR2: MGHRA, YSYEKL. Between the trimmed V and J ends, which lost 2 bases and 5 bases, there was a span of 12 bases. CDR3 size: 14 residues. CDR3 residues: CASSQLPAGTEAFF. CDR3 sequence (DNA): TGCGCCAGCAGCCAACTTCCCGCGGGTACTGAAGCTTTCTTT.

This chain links TRBV15 with TRBJ2-2; D is ambiguous. Germline assignment: CDR1 LNHNV and CDR2 YYDKDF (reference sequence). CDR3 length: 15 residues. V shed 2 bases and J shed 1 base, with 8 bases lying between them. Here the CDR3 DNA reads TGTGCCACCAGCAGACTAGTTGGGAACACCGGGGAGCTGTTTTTT. This gives the protein CATSRLVGNTGELFF.

The chain recombines TRBV19 with TRBJ1-2; D possibly corresponds to TRBD1 (6 bases). Looked up from germline, CDR1 is LNHDA and CDR2 is SQIVND (reference sequence). The V gene lost 3 bases and the J gene lost 3 bases, with 14 bases spanning the gap. CDR3 length equals 15 residues. The DNA of the CDR3 is TGTGCCAGTAGTATCCTGGGCAGGGGCGACTATGGCTACACCTTC. It encodes CASSILGRGDYGYTF.

The V call is TRBV28, the J call TRBJ2-3; D is possibly TRBD1 (6 bases). V dropped 8 bases and J dropped 0 bases, with 12 bases sitting between them. Germline V gene sequence: CDR1 MDHEN, CDR2 SYDVKM. The CDR3 length is 14 residues. The CDR3 loop is CASLRGGSTDTQYF. The CDR3 DNA reads TGTGCCAGCCTCAGGGGTGGGAGCACAGATACGCAGTATTTT.

This chain connects TRBV13 to TRBJ1-2; TRBD1 matches 8 bases. This CDR3 spans 15 amino acids. Trimming cost V 5 bases and J 0 bases; bases outside gene matches: 5. Germline V gives CDR1 PRHDT, CDR2 FYEKMQ (reference sequence). CDR3 sequence reads: CASSQDRGANYGYTF. CDR3 coding DNA: TGTGCCAGCAGCCAAGACAGGGGAGCTAACTATGGCTACACCTTC.

This chain joins TRBV28 and TRBJ1-1; 7 bases line up with TRBD1. CDR3 length: 12 residues. Looked up from germline, CDR1 is MDHEN and CDR2 is SYDVKM. Trimming at V came to 4 bases and at J to 7 bases, leaving 3 bases not matched to a gene. The CDR3 sequence: CASSSGDSEAFF. DNA of the CDR3: TGTGCCAGCAGTTCGGGGGACAGTGAAGCTTTCTTT.

The chain couples TRBV5-6 to TRBJ1-5; D is undetermined. Between the trimmed V and J ends, which lost 5 bases and 1 base, there was a span of 10 bases. Germline CDR1 reads SGHDT; CDR2 reads YYEEEE. The CDR3 covers 14 residues. CDR3 DNA sequence: TGTGCCAGCAGGTTCCAGTGGAGCAATCAGCCCCAGCATTTT. Amino acid sequence: CASRFQWSNQPQHF.

This rearrangement joins TRBV9 to TRBJ2-7, with D possibly TRBD2 on 6 matching bases. Trimming cost V 3 bases and J 0 bases, with 7 bases left between them. The CDR3 extends over 13 amino acids. Germline assignment: CDR1 SGDLS and CDR2 YYNGEE. CDR3 in DNA: TGTGCCAGCAGCGGGGGGGACTCCTACGAGCAGTACTTC. Its translation is CASSGGDSYEQYF.

The V gene is TRBV11-2, the J gene TRBJ2-7, with D possibly TRBD2 on 5 matching bases. V was pared by 2 bases and J by 0 bases, with 5 bases between. The length of the CDR3 is 13 residues. CDR1 is SGHAT and CDR2 is FQNNGV in the germline V gene. The CDR3 coding sequence is TGTGCCAGCAGCTTAAGCGGCTCCTACGAGCAGTACTTC. Translating gives CASSLSGSYEQYF. The full variable domain, in which reference TRBV11-2 and TRBJ2-7 provide the parts outside the CDR3, is EAGVAQSPRYKIIEKRQSVAFWCNPISGHATLYWYQQILGQGPKLLIQFQNNGVVDDSQLPKDRFSAERLKGVDSTLKIQPAKLEDSAVYLCASSLSGSYEQYFGPGTRLTVT.

The chain recombines TRBV28 with TRBJ2-5; 8 bases are shared with TRBD1. The closer fit of TRBJ2-7 to the DNA end suggests the J call may be wrong. Germline V gene sequence: CDR1 MDHEN, CDR2 SYDVKM. This CDR3 comprises 14 residues. CDR3 nucleotide sequence: TGTGCCAGCAGTGAACCCCGGGACAGGTACGAGCAGTACTTC. Translating it yields CASSEPRDRYEQYF.

The chain employs TRBV27 and TRBJ1-2; TRBD1 agrees at 8 bases. With 3 bases clipped from V and 8 bases from J, the junction kept 11 bases outside the gene matches. Per germline, CDR1 MNHEY and CDR2 SMNVEV (reference sequence). CDR3 length equals 15 residues. CDR3 bases: TGTGCCAGCAGTTTGGGCCTCTTGACAGGGGAAGGCTACACCTTC. This translates into CASSLGLLTGEGYTF.

The chain combines TRBV10-3 with TRBJ2-7; D ambiguous. Trimming cost V 0 bases and J 2 bases, with 5 bases left between them. The germline CDR1 and CDR2 sequences are ENHRY and SYGVKD. The CDR3 is made up of 13 amino acids. CDR3 in DNA: TGTGCCATCAGTGAGTCGTCGGCCTACGAGCAGTACTTC. It translates to CAISESSAYEQYF.

The chain combines TRBV30 with TRBJ2-1; D is unclear. Trimming removed 3 bases at V and 1 base at J, with 10 bases between. CDR1 GTSNPN and CDR2 SVGIG come from the germline V gene (reference sequence). The CDR3 runs to 14 residues. DNA for the CDR3: TGTGCCTGGAGCGACATCCCATCCTACAATGAGCAGTTCTTC. This translates into CAWSDIPSYNEQFF.

This chain joins TRBV7-9 and TRBJ2-2, with D perhaps matching TRBD1 (6 bases). Germline V gene sequence: CDR1 SEHNR, CDR2 FQNEAQ (reference sequence). This CDR3 has 12 residues. This CDR3 reads CGGGQSTGELFF. Written as DNA, the CDR3 is TGTGGAGGGGGTCAGTCCACCGGGGAGCTGTTTTTT.

The rearrangement uses TRBV28 and TRBJ2-1; 10 bases line up with TRBD1. Germline CDR1 and CDR2: MDHEN and SYDVKM. V lost 6 bases, J lost 7 bases, and 3 bases stayed unmatched. This CDR3 is built from 13 residues. The CDR3, as DNA: TGTGCCAGCAGATGGACAGGGGGAAATGAGCAGTTCTTC. The encoded protein is CASRWTGGNEQFF.

V is TRBV25-1 and J is TRBJ2-5, with D possibly TRBD1 on 6 matching bases. This CDR3 contains 13 residues. The V and J ends lost 7 bases and 3 bases respectively, with 12 bases between them. The germline CDR1 and CDR2 sequences are MGHDK and SYGVNS. This CDR3 reads CASNGDIEETQYF. The CDR3 DNA reads TGTGCCAGCAATGGGGACATCGAAGAGACCCAGTACTTC.

The chain links TRBV10-3 to TRBJ1-5; 9 positions agree with TRBD1. The germline V gene encodes CDR1 ENHRY and CDR2 SYGVKD. This CDR3 has 15 amino acids. The junction had 12 bases not matched to a gene; V was cut back by 10 bases and J by 5 bases. CDR3 protein: CATRDAGQGHQPQHF. The DNA of the CDR3 is TGTGCCACCAGAGATGCGGGACAGGGTCATCAGCCCCAGCATTTT.

The V call is TRBV10-1, the J call TRBJ2-7; 10 nucleotides align to TRBD2. Germline loops: CDR1 WNHNN, CDR2 SYGVQD (reference sequence). Trimming took 5 bases from V and 3 from J; bases not matched to a gene: 4. The CDR3 has 14 residues. CDR3 in DNA: TGCGCCAGCAGTCCTAGCGGGAGTGGCTACGAGCAGTACTTC. This gives the protein CASSPSGSGYEQYF.

This rearrangement joins TRBV2 to TRBJ2-3; 11 bases line up with TRBD2. The CDR3 is 19 amino acids. Germline CDR1 and CDR2: SNHLY and FYNNEI. The ends lost 7 bases at V and 3 bases at J; junction bases unmatched: 18. In DNA, the CDR3 is TGTGCCAGCATTAGACCGGGTAGCGGGAGGGGGGGATTGACAGATACGCAGTATTTT. It yields the protein CASIRPGSGRGGLTDTQYF. Variable domain in full (rest from reference TRBV2 and TRBJ2-3): EPEVTQTPSHQVTQMGQEVILRCVPISNHLYFYWYRQILGQKVEFLVSFYNNEISEKSEIFDDQFSVERPDGSNFTLKIRSTKLEDSAMYFCASIRPGSGRGGLTDTQYFGPGTRLTVL.

The chain combines TRBV6-1 with TRBJ1-2; D call uncertain. This CDR3 region has 15 residues. Trimming removed 1 base from V and 4 bases from J, with 13 bases in between. Per germline, CDR1 MNHNS and CDR2 SASEGT. CDR3 loop: CASSEGINSLYGYTF. The CDR3 DNA reads as TGTGCCAGCAGTGAAGGAATCAACTCGCTCTATGGCTACACCTTC.

The chain employs TRBV27 and TRBJ2-1; TRBD2 agrees at 7 bases. Germline CDR1 reads MNHEY; CDR2 reads SMNVEV (reference sequence). The CDR3 is made up of 16 amino acids. V trimming: 5 bases; J trimming: 7 bases; junction bases outside the gene matches: 14. As DNA, the CDR3 is TGTGCCAGCAGTCCGACTCCTAGCGGTTGGGCTAATGAGCAGTTCTTC. It yields the protein CASSPTPSGWANEQFF.

This clone came up once. The chain employs TRBV28 and TRBJ1-5; 7 nucleotides line up with TRBD1. Trimming cost V 6 bases and J 6 bases; bases outside gene matches: 5. This CDR3 region has 13 residues. The germline CDR1 and CDR2 sequences are MDHEN and SYDVKM. The CDR3 here is CASSPRGLQPQHF. In DNA, the CDR3 is TGTGCCAGCAGCCCTAGGGGGCTTCAGCCCCAGCATTTT.

The sample holds a few counts of this clone. This sequence joins TRBV5-5 and TRBJ1-4; D gene ambiguous. The length of the CDR3 is 17 residues. CDR1 and CDR2 (germline): SGHKS, YYEKEE (reference sequence). The V gene lost 4 bases and the J gene lost 8 bases, with 24 bases spanning the gap. The CDR3 reads CASSREGSLEGPEKLFF. As DNA, the CDR3 is TGTGCCAGCAGCCGAGAAGGGAGCCTAGAAGGGCCCGAAAAACTGTTTTTT.

V and J are TRBV7-2 and TRBJ2-7; D possibly corresponds to TRBD1 (6 bases). The CDR3 runs 14 residues. Trimming removed 6 bases from V and 4 bases from J, with 16 bases in between. CDR1 and CDR2 (germline): SGHTA, FQGNSA. The CDR3 sequence: CASSQNRASYEQYF. The CDR3 nucleotides read TGTGCCAGCAGTCAGAACAGGGCTTCATACGAGCAGTACTTC.

This chain connects TRBV7-6 to TRBJ2-7; maybe TRBD1 (5 bases). The germline V gene encodes CDR1 SGHVS and CDR2 FNYEAQ. This CDR3 comprises 14 residues. V was pared by 1 base and J by 2 bases, with 9 bases between. The CDR3 nucleotides read TGTGCCAGCAGCTTAGGGGGCTATACCTACGAGCAGTACTTC. This gives the protein CASSLGGYTYEQYF.

A note on this clone: In the same sample, other DNA sequences code for this CDR3. J is TRBJ2-7 and V is TRBV4-1, with 9 bases lining up with TRBD1. The CDR3 is made up of 15 amino acids. V shed 2 bases and J 4 bases; nucleotides not matched to a gene: 6. Germline loops: CDR1 MGHRA, CDR2 YSYEKL. The CDR3: CASSQTGTGRYEQYF. CDR3 sequence (DNA): TGCGCCAGCAGCCAAACCGGGACAGGGCGGTACGAGCAGTACTTC.